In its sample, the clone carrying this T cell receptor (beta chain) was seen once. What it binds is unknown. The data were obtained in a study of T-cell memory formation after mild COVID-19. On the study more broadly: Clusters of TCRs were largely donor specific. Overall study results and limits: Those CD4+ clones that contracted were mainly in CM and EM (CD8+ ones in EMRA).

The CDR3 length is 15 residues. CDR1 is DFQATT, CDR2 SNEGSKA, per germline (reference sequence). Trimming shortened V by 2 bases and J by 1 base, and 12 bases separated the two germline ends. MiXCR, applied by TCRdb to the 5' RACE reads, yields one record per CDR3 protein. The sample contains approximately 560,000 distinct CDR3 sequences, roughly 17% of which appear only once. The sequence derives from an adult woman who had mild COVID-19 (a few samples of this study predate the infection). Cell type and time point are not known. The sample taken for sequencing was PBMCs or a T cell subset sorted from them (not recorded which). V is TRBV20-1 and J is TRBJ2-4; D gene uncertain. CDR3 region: CSARTAERAKNIQYF. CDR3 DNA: TGCAGTGCTAGAACGGCAGAAAGGGCCAAAAACATTCAGTACTTC.